These T cell receptor beta chains were read from a single sample in a study of PD-1 blockade in mismatch repair-deficient tumors. Libraries were prepared by immunoSEQ multiplex PCR; TCRdb keeps only in-frame clonotypes and omits some of them. The sample lists just under 80,000 clones, roughly 80% seen once, with roughly 6% in the top ten. This specimen consisted of peripheral blood, obtained 44 weeks after starting pembrolizumab. The receptors were gathered from an adult with mismatch repair-deficient cancer. Each CDR3 is given with its conserved first and last residue. The D gene is left open where the match is weak. A row's size may be missing; if present it is once, few, many or a size class.

many | TRBD1 | TRBJ2-7 | TRBV19 | CASSIGGQYYEQYF | TGTGCCAGTAGTATAGGGGGACAGTACTACGAGCAGTACTTC
- | - | TRBJ2-5 | TRBV30 | CAWSVRDAETQYF | TGTGCCTGGAGTGTCCGGGACGCAGAGACCCAGTACTTC
once | TRBD2 | TRBJ2-1 | TRBV9 | CASEASGNRNEQFF | TGTGCCAGCGAAGCTAGCGGGAATCGAAATGAGCAGTTCTTC
- | TRBD2 | TRBJ2-1 | TRBV14 | CASRLAAYNEQFF | TGTGCCAGCAGGCTAGCGGCCTACAATGAGCAGTTCTTC
- | - | TRBJ1-2 | TRBV21-1 | CASSKVTGTNYGYTF | TGTGCCAGCAGCAAAGTAACGGGGACTAACTATGGCTACACCTTC
- | - | TRBJ2-1 | TRBV7-2 | CASSLTTSSYNEQFF | TGTGCCAGCAGCTTAACGACAAGCTCCTACAATGAGCAGTTCTTC
- | TRBD1 | TRBJ2-3 | TRBV7-9 | CASSLDRAGGADTQYF | TGTGCCAGCAGCTTAGATCGGGCAGGGGGCGCAGATACGCAGTATTTT
- | - | TRBJ1-1 | TRBV11-2 | CASVAPYLNTEAFF | TGTGCCAGCGTGGCGCCTTACCTGAACACTGAAGCTTTCTTT
- | TRBD1 | TRBJ2-3 | TRBV10-3 | CAISLGQVTDTQYF | TGTGCCATCAGTCTCGGACAGGTCACAGATACGCAGTATTTT
- | - | TRBJ1-5 | TRBV23-1 | CASSQSSPGINQPQHF | TGCGCCAGCAGTCAATCGAGCCCAGGGATCAATCAGCCCCAGCATTTT
many | TRBD1 | TRBJ1-2 | TRBV19 | CASSIGGRGFGYTF | TGTGCCAGTAGTATCGGCGGCAGGGGGTTCGGCTACACCTTC
- | TRBD1 | TRBJ1-2 | TRBV25-1 | CASSVGQEAGYTF | TGTGCCAGCAGTGTCGGACAGGAAGCCGGCTACACCTTC
- | - | TRBJ1-1 | TRBV5-1 | CASSFSGASMNTEAFF | TGCGCCAGCAGCTTCTCAGGGGCTTCGATGAACACTGAAGCTTTCTTT
- | - | TRBJ2-5 | TRBV7-9 | CASSLAALQETQYF | TGTGCCAGCAGCTTAGCGGCACTTCAAGAGACCCAGTACTTC
- | - | TRBJ2-2 | TRBV6-1 | CATAGGEVGTGELFF | TGTGCCACCGCCGGAGGGGAGGTTGGGACCGGGGAGCTGTTTTTT
- | - | TRBJ2-2 | TRBV11-3 | CASSLDLGSPRGGELFF | TGTGCCAGCAGCTTAGATCTCGGCTCTCCAAGAGGCGGGGAGCTGTTTTTT
- | - | TRBJ2-1 | TRBV29-1 | CSVEAQGGFF | TGCAGCGTTGAAGCACAGGGTGGGTTCTTC
few | - | TRBJ1-2 | TRBV9 | CASSAGSRYTF | TGTGCCAGCAGCGCTGGTTCGCGCTACACCTTC
- | - | TRBJ1-5 | TRBV27 | CASSLESGVNQPQHF | TGTGCCAGCAGTTTAGAGTCAGGGGTAAATCAGCCCCAGCATTTT
- | - | TRBJ1-2 | TRBV28 | CASSFAGTLDGYTF | TGTGCCAGCAGTTTTGCAGGAACCTTGGATGGCTACACCTTC
- | TRBD1 | TRBJ1-2 | TRBV7-9 | CASSPGQGARDGYTF | TGTGCCAGCAGCCCAGGACAGGGGGCCAGGGATGGCTACACCTTC
- | - | TRBJ2-1 | TRBV15 | CATSKETILSMTGIRAEQFF | TGTGCCACCAGCAAGGAGACTATTTTGAGTATGACGGGAATAAGGGCTGAGCAGTTCTTC
few | TRBD2 | TRBJ2-7 | TRBV19 | CASSNFRAGGSYEQYF | TGTGCCAGTAGTAACTTTAGAGCGGGAGGGTCCTACGAGCAGTACTTC
- | - | TRBJ1-5 | TRBV30 | CAWSVQPGDQPQHF | TGTGCCTGGAGTGTACAACCTGGGGATCAGCCCCAGCATTTT
- | - | TRBJ1-2 | TRBV27 | CASSQRSPGGYTF | TGTGCCAGCAGCCAAAGGTCCCCGGGGGGCTACACCTTC
- | - | TRBJ1-3 | TRBV6-5 | CASSLGAPDSGNTIYF | TGTGCCAGCAGTTTAGGGGCCCCCGACTCTGGAAACACCATATATTTT
- | - | TRBJ2-3 | TRBV5-1 | CASSFDGAGGTDTQYF | TGCGCCAGCAGCTTTGATGGGGCTGGGGGCACAGATACGCAGTATTTT
- | TRBD1 | TRBJ1-4 | TRBV7-9 | CASSLGTGGVEKLFF | TGTGCCAGCAGCCTCGGGACAGGGGGTGTTGAAAAACTGTTTTTT
- | - | TRBJ2-1 | TRBV11-3 | CASSAPRGDEQFF | TGTGCCAGCAGCGCGCCCAGGGGCGATGAGCAGTTCTTC
- | - | TRBJ2-3 | TRBV9 | CASSPSNGSPGDTQYF | TGTGCCAGCAGCCCCAGCAACGGGTCACCCGGGGATACGCAGTATTTT
few | TRBD1 | TRBJ2-7 | TRBV14 | CASSRGGQGSYEQYF | TGTGCCAGCAGCCGAGGGGGACAGGGCTCCTACGAGCAGTACTTC
once | - | TRBJ1-2 | TRBV5-6 | CASSFVPNYGYTF | TGTGCCAGCAGCTTCGTTCCGAACTATGGCTACACCTTC
- | - | TRBJ1-2 | TRBV11-2 | CASSPDTAYGYTF | TGTGCCAGCAGCCCGGACACCGCCTATGGCTACACCTTC
- | - | TRBJ2-5 | TRBV10-3 | CAIRGRLGLTQYF | TGTGCCATCAGGGGACGCCTGGGGTTGACCCAGTACTTC
- | TRBD1 | TRBJ1-2 | TRBV10-3 | CAISGDRGRVYYGYTF | TGTGCCATCAGTGGGGACAGGGGACGCGTTTACTATGGCTACACCTTC
- | TRBD2 | TRBJ2-7 | TRBV5-1 | CASSLSLAEGYEQYF | TGCGCCAGCAGCTTATCGCTAGCGGAGGGGTACGAGCAGTACTTC
few | - | TRBJ1-2 | TRBV19 | CASSPALYGYTF | TGTGCCAGTAGTCCTGCCCTCTATGGCTACACCTTC
- | TRBD2 | TRBJ2-7 | TRBV5-1 | CASSLGAGETSGSYEQYF | TGCGCCAGCAGCTTGGGGGCAGGAGAGACTAGCGGGAGCTACGAGCAGTACTTC
- | TRBD1 | TRBJ2-7 | TRBV6-1 | CASSERSEGDSGYF | TGTGCCAGCAGTGAAAGGTCCGAGGGGGACAGTGGGTACTTC
- | - | TRBJ2-7 | TRBV27 | CASSPLGYGTYEQYF | TGTGCCAGCAGTCCCCTCGGCTATGGTACCTACGAGCAGTACTTC
- | - | TRBJ2-1 | TRBV9 | CASSPRKPNEQFF | TGTGCCAGCAGCCCTCGTAAGCCCAATGAGCAGTTCTTC
- | - | TRBJ2-7 | TRBV7-2 | CASSLRDGYTYEQYF | TGTGCCAGCAGCTTAAGAGACGGGTACACCTACGAGCAGTACTTC
- | - | TRBJ1-1 | TRBV27 | CASSGEGYMNTEAFF | TGTGCCAGCAGTGGAGAAGGATACATGAACACTGAAGCTTTCTTT
- | TRBD2 | TRBJ2-5 | TRBV12-5 | CASGGTRQETQYF | TGTGCTAGTGGCGGGACTAGACAAGAGACCCAGTACTTC
- | - | TRBJ2-1 | TRBV5-1 | CASSFGGGSYNEQFF | TGCGCCAGCAGCTTTGGGGGTGGATCCTACAATGAGCAGTTCTTC
- | - | TRBJ2-7 | TRBV7-2 | CASSLGFGSYEQYF | TGTGCCAGCAGCTTAGGCTTCGGCAGCTACGAGCAGTACTTC
- | - | TRBJ1-2 | TRBV4-2 | CASSREPNFQGEGGYTF | TGTGCCAGCAGCCGAGAACCGAATTTCCAGGGTGAAGGCGGCTACACCTTC
- | TRBD2 | TRBJ2-6 | TRBV7-3 | CASSSRGRDLLSGANVLTF | TGTGCCAGCAGCTCACGCGGGAGAGATCTGCTCTCTGGGGCCAACGTCCTGACTTTC
- | TRBD1 | TRBJ2-3 | TRBV11-1 | CASSTTGGYTDTQYF | TGTGCCAGCAGCACGACAGGGGGATACACAGATACGCAGTATTTT
few | - | TRBJ2-7 | TRBV9 | CASSVGEAYEQYF | TGTGCCAGCAGCGTTGGGGAGGCCTACGAGCAGTACTTC
once | - | TRBJ1-1 | TRBV29-1 | CSVQGVMNTEAFF | TGCAGCGTTCAGGGAGTCATGAACACTGAAGCTTTCTTT
- | - | TRBJ1-1 | TRBV7-9 | CASSPGREITEAFF | TGTGCCAGCAGTCCGGGGAGGGAGATCACTGAAGCTTTCTTT
- | - | TRBJ1-2 | TRBV28 | CASSLAGTTGYTF | TGTGCCAGCAGCCTGGCCGGGACAACTGGCTACACCTTC
few | - | TRBJ1-5 | TRBV19 | CASSIPDQPQHF | TGTGCCAGTAGTATCCCGGATCAGCCCCAGCATTTT
- | - | TRBJ2-1 | TRBV10-2 | CASSESAGTYNEQFF | TGCGCCAGCAGTGAGTCCGCGGGTACCTACAATGAGCAGTTCTTC
- | - | TRBJ1-4 | TRBV27 | CASSFSGYEKLFF | TGTGCCAGCAGTTTCTCAGGTTATGAAAAACTGTTTTTT